These 23 T cell receptor beta chains were all obtained from the same sample, sequenced in a study of long-term antiretroviral therapy in people with HIV. Investigators performed immunoSEQ version v3.0 at survey level. Generated by immunoSEQ multiplex PCR, the TCRdb table keeps only in-frame clones and is missing some. The sample contains some 28,000 clones, around 84% of which appear only once. The material sequenced was unsorted PBMCs, taken 0.8 years after starting antiretroviral therapy. The receptors were sampled from a woman aged 25 to 45 with HIV.

The chain is built from TRBV5-4 and TRBJ2-6; D gene unclear. The germline CDR1 and CDR2 sequences are SGHNT and YYREEE (reference sequence). This CDR3 has 16 residues. V was clipped by 0 bases and J by 0 bases, with 7 bases between them. The CDR3 here is CASSLGVNSGANVLTF. The CDR3 region has the DNA TGTGCCAGCAGCTTGGGTGTAAACTCTGGGGCCAACGTCCTGACTTTC.

This clone was seen just once. The chain carries TRBV11-3 and TRBJ2-5; D unclear. The CDR3 has 11 residues. Per germline, CDR1 SGHNT and CDR2 YENEEA. V gave up 5 bases and J gave up 5 bases, with 6 bases separating them. The CDR3: CASSPWETQYF. CDR3 sequence (DNA): TGTGCCAGCAGCCCTTGGGAGACCCAGTACTTC.

The chain has TRBV5-5 and TRBJ1-2; 9 bases align to TRBD1. J gave up 3 bases and V 4 bases, and 7 bases lay outside the gene matches. CDR1 is SGHKS and CDR2 is YYEKEE in the germline V gene (reference sequence). The CDR3 has 15 residues. CDR3 in amino acids: CASSGGTGLDYGYTF. Here the CDR3 DNA reads TGTGCCAGCAGCGGCGGGACAGGGTTGGACTATGGCTACACCTTC.

V usage is TRBV9 and J usage is TRBJ2-5, with D uncertain. Trimming took 2 bases from V and 2 from J, leaving 4 bases between them. This CDR3 region has 12 residues. Germline V gene lookup returns CDR1 SGDLS and CDR2 YYNGEE. As DNA, the CDR3 is TGTGCCAGCAGCGTGTTTCAAGAGACCCAGTACTTC. This encodes CASSVFQETQYF.

The rearrangement uses TRBV7-9 and TRBJ1-1; D call uncertain. There are 12 residues in the CDR3. Trimming took 5 bases from V and 4 from J, leaving 8 bases between them. Germline values: CDR1 SEHNR, CDR2 FQNEAQ (reference sequence). The CDR3 spells CASSAILTEAFF. DNA of the CDR3: TGTGCCAGCAGCGCAATACTCACTGAAGCTTTCTTT.

The rearrangement joins TRBV30 to TRBJ1-2; 8 bases are a match to TRBD1. With V trimmed by 3 bases and J by 7 bases, 10 bases remained unmatched. This CDR3 region has 14 residues. Germline values: CDR1 GTSNPN, CDR2 SVGIG (reference sequence). The CDR3: CAWRDRDWGGGYTF. DNA of the CDR3: TGTGCCTGGAGGGACAGGGACTGGGGCGGTGGCTACACCTTC. The entire variable domain, with the rest obtained from reference TRBV30 and TRBJ1-2, is as follows: SQTIHQWPATLVQPVGSPLSLECTVEGTSNPNLYWYRQAAGRGLQLLFYSVGIGQISSEVPQNLSASRPQDRQFILSSKKLLLSDSGFYLCAWRDRDWGGGYTFGSGTRLTVV.

CDR3 DNA sequence: TGTGCCAGCAGTTACTCCAGCACAGGGAACTATGGCTACACCTTC. Amino acids: CASSYSSTGNYGYTF. The chain uses TRBV6-5 and TRBJ1-2; TRBD1 might be the D (6 bases). Trimming pared 0 bases from V and 2 bases from J, leaving 10 bases between. Germline CDR1 MNHEY, CDR2 SVGAGI. The CDR3 is 15 amino acids.

The V call is TRBV7-8, the J call TRBJ2-7; the D gene is possibly TRBD1 (6 bases). Trimming removed 5 bases from V and 7 bases from J, with 21 bases in between. The CDR3 consists of 15 residues. Germline lookup yields CDR1 SGHVS and CDR2 FQNEAQ. The CDR3 here is CASSPSDRLIGEQYV. The DNA for the CDR3 is TGTGCCAGCAGCCCATCAGACAGGTTGATTGGGGAGCAGTACGTC.

The chain uses TRBV28 and TRBJ1-6; D is possibly TRBD1 (5 bases). Trimming shortened V by 7 bases and J by 5 bases, and 18 bases separated the two germline ends. CDR1 MDHEN and CDR2 SYDVKM come from the germline V gene. The CDR3 is made up of 16 amino acids. CDR3 protein: CASIPERGSDNSPLHF. CDR3 nucleotides: TGTGCCAGCATCCCGGAGAGGGGTTCGGATAATTCACCCCTCCACTTT.

Here the CDR3 DNA reads TGTGCCAGCAGTGATAACAGGGTTTCGGCGAACACTGAAGCTTTCTTT. Protein sequence: CASSDNRVSANTEAFF. The chain couples TRBV14 to TRBJ1-1, with a possible D match to TRBD1 (6 bases). The V end was cut by 6 bases, the J end by 1 base, with 18 bases between. CDR3 length: 16 residues. Per the germline V gene, CDR1 is SGHDN and CDR2 is FVKESK.

V is TRBV9 and J is TRBJ2-5, with 10 bases lining up with TRBD1. Per germline, CDR1 SGDLS and CDR2 YYNGEE. V lost 3 bases, J lost 2 bases, and 7 bases stayed unmatched. The CDR3 loop spans 16 amino acids. The CDR3 bases are TGTGCCAGCAGCGCCAGACAGGGGGCGGGTCAAGAGACCCAGTACTTC. It codes for CASSARQGAGQETQYF.

The V call is TRBV28, the J call TRBJ2-7, with D tentatively TRBD1 or TRBD2 (5 bases each). The CDR3 totals 14 residues. Per the germline V gene, CDR1 is MDHEN and CDR2 is SYDVKM. V dropped 7 bases and J dropped 2 bases, with 15 bases sitting between them. The CDR3 loop is CASMATGRPYEQYF. In DNA, the CDR3 is TGTGCCAGCATGGCCACGGGGCGGCCCTACGAGCAGTACTTC.

V usage is TRBV7-7 and J usage is TRBJ2-2; D not resolved. The CDR3 length is 13 residues. CDR1 is SSHAT and CDR2 is FNYEAQ in the germline V gene (reference sequence). Trimming took off 5 bases at V and 6 bases at J, with 10 bases between the two ends. The CDR3: CASSQGGAGELFF. For the CDR3, the DNA is TGTGCCAGCAGCCAAGGTGGGGCCGGGGAGCTGTTTTTT.

The chain couples TRBV14 to TRBJ2-7, with D possibly being TRBD1 or TRBD2 (5 bases each). V lost 5 bases and J 2 bases, leaving 16 bases between the germline ends. CDR3 length equals 15 residues. Looked up from germline, CDR1 is SGHDN and CDR2 is FVKESK. The CDR3 DNA sequence: TGTGCCAGCAGCTCCTTTCCGGGGCCCGCCTACGAGCAGTACGTC. Translating it yields CASSSFPGPAYEQYV.

The V call is TRBV30, the J call TRBJ1-1; D gene ambiguous. This CDR3 comprises 12 residues. V lost 2 bases, J lost 2 bases, and 6 bases lay in between. Germline V gene data show CDR1 as GTSNPN and CDR2 as SVGIG (reference sequence). The CDR3 loop is CAWSQVNTEAFF. CDR3 nucleotide sequence: TGTGCCTGGAGTCAGGTTAACACTGAAGCTTTCTTT.

The V call is TRBV9, the J call TRBJ1-3; D ambiguous. This CDR3 is 16 amino acids long. Germline V gene lookup returns CDR1 SGDLS and CDR2 YYNGEE. V was trimmed by 0 bases and J by 0 bases, leaving 10 bases between them. DNA for the CDR3: TGTGCCAGCAGCGTAGAGATTGGAGACTCTGGAAACACCATATATTTT. Translation: CASSVEIGDSGNTIYF.

The chain joins TRBV15 to TRBJ2-3; D gene unclear. The CDR3 has 16 residues. The V gene lost 8 bases and the J gene lost 0 bases, with 18 bases spanning the gap. Germline CDR1 and CDR2: LNHNV and YYDKDF (reference sequence). CDR3 loop: CATPTRADASTDTQYF. CDR3 sequence (DNA): TGTGCCACCCCGACTCGGGCAGACGCTAGCACAGATACGCAGTATTTT.

This sequence joins TRBV27 and TRBJ2-7; possible D gene TRBD2, 6 bases. Trimming stripped 3 bases from V and 8 bases from J, with 14 bases between. The CDR3 totals 13 residues. Germline loops: CDR1 MNHEY, CDR2 SMNVEV (reference sequence). CDR3 amino acids: CASSFGGWGKQYV. The CDR3 DNA reads TGTGCCAGCAGTTTCGGAGGGTGGGGGAAGCAGTACGTC.

This chain links TRBV6-1 with TRBJ2-7; D is perhaps TRBD1 (6 bases). The germline V gene encodes CDR1 MNHNS and CDR2 SASEGT. The CDR3 length is 14 residues. The germline V and J ends were trimmed by 7 bases and 5 bases, with 18 bases remaining between them. In DNA form, the CDR3 reads TGTGCCAGCACCACAAATAGGGACAACAACGAGCAGTACTTC. Translated: CASTTNRDNNEQYF.

This clone was recorded a few times. The chain uses TRBV7-9 and TRBJ1-2; TRBD1 agrees at 7 bases. This CDR3 region has 12 residues. Germline values: CDR1 SEHNR, CDR2 FQNEAQ (reference sequence). Losses at the gene ends were 5 bases for V and 8 bases for J; bases not matched to a gene: 5. The CDR3 DNA reads as TGTGCCAGCAGCAAAGGGGGCAAGGGCTACACCTTC. As protein: CASSKGGKGYTF.

This clone was counted between two and nine times. This chain joins TRBV10-3 and TRBJ1-2; weak D call: TRBD1 (5 bases). V lost 2 bases to trimming and J lost 3 bases, with 7 bases between them. The germline V gene encodes CDR1 ENHRY and CDR2 SYGVKD. The CDR3 sequence is 13 residues long. The CDR3 nucleotides read TGTGCCATCAGTGAGGACAGATACTATGGCTACACCTTC. It yields the protein CAISEDRYYGYTF.

V gene TRBV27 combines with J gene TRBJ1-4, with TRBD1 as a possible D gene (5 bases). The length of the CDR3 is 14 residues. The germline gives CDR1 MNHEY, CDR2 SMNVEV (reference sequence). V was clipped by 5 bases and J by 8 bases, with 15 bases between them. The CDR3 bases are TGTGCCAGCAGTACCGGATCAGGGATGGAAAAACTGTTTTTT. Encoded protein: CASSTGSGMEKLFF.

The chain employs TRBV4-2 and TRBJ2-5; 9 bases match TRBD2. Germline CDR1 reads LGHNA; CDR2 reads YNFKEQ. The junction had 3 bases not matched to a gene; V was cut back by 4 bases and J by 3 bases. This CDR3 is 14 amino acids long. The CDR3 DNA reads TGTGCCAGCAGCCCTAGCGGGGAGAAAGAGACCCAGTACTTC. This codes for CASSPSGEKETQYF.